This T cell receptor beta chain is from a study of blood T cell repertoires in COVID-19. As for the study in general: Acute-phase and convalescent COVID-19 samples originated in the United States, Italy and Spain. PBMCs, B-cell-depleted T cells, or T cells were the source of the cDNA or gDNA that made up the material.

Original processing methods: Using reference gene primer amplification, nucleated cell counts were estimated. Produced via immunoSEQ multiplex PCR; TCRdb's table is partial and in-frame only. V and J calls and clone size come straight from that table; D and trimming were deduced from the DNA. The sample has approximately 150,000 clones; roughly 88% are singletons. This CDR3 spans 14 amino acids. V shed 3 bases and J 3 bases; nucleotides not matched to a gene: 5. Germline assignment: CDR1 ENHRY and CDR2 SYGVKD. Source material: peripheral blood. The source of this sequence is a woman aged 45-60 years with acute or convalescent COVID-19. This rearrangement joins TRBV10-3 to TRBJ2-7; 7 bases align to TRBD1. The CDR3 sequence is CAISEQGSFYEQYF. The DNA for the CDR3 is TGTGCCATCAGTGAACAGGGGTCCTTCTACGAGCAGTACTTC.